This T cell receptor (beta chain) was identified in a study of cytomegalovirus exposure and HLA in healthy donors. V lost 5 bases and J 0 bases, leaving 13 bases between the germline ends. The CDR3 is 15 amino acids. Germline assignment: CDR1 MNHEY and CDR2 SMNVEV (reference sequence). Clones were sequenced by immunoSEQ multiplex PCR, and TCRdb holds only the in-frame ones, with some missing. The table shows approximately 220,000 clones, with 75% to 90% occurring only once. The sample taken for sequencing was PBMCs. This clonotype originated in a woman in her 30s in good health and CMV-seropositive. This chain uses TRBV27 with TRBJ1-1; D unresolved. The CDR3 coding sequence is TGTGCCAGCAGTACCTTAATCGGCATGAACACTGAAGCTTTCTTT. This encodes CASSTLIGMNTEAFF.